This passage covers 19 T cell receptor beta chains from one sample sequenced in a study of blood T cell repertoires in COVID-19. Sequenced by immunoSEQ multiplex PCR; TCRdb stores in-frame clones only, minus some. The sample shows fewer than 700,000 clones, less than 90% of them seen only once. Source material: peripheral blood. The receptors originated from a woman in her forties or fifties with COVID-19, enrolled during active disease.

The rearrangement links TRBV20-1 to TRBJ1-2; unclear D gene. The CDR3 runs to 15 residues. V was shortened by 3 bases and J by 6 bases, with 20 bases between the two germline ends. Germline-derived CDR1 and CDR2 are DFQATT and SNEGSKA (reference sequence). CDR3 DNA: TGCAGTGCTAGTTCCGGGGTGATCTCTGGAAATGGCTACACCTTC. Amino acids: CSASSGVISGNGYTF.

The chain is built from TRBV27 and TRBJ1-1; D is unresolved. Between the trimmed V and J ends, which lost 7 bases and 3 bases, there was a span of 9 bases. The germline gives CDR1 MNHEY, CDR2 SMNVEV (reference sequence). This CDR3 comprises 12 residues. The CDR3 coding sequence is TGTGCCAGCAAGCACAGCTACACTGAAGCTTTCTTT. It translates to CASKHSYTEAFF.

This clone was observed a single time. The chain recombines TRBV6-6 with TRBJ1-6; D possibly corresponds to TRBD1 (5 bases). The germline V gene has CDR1 MNHNY and CDR2 SVGAGI (reference sequence). Trimming took 8 bases from V and 5 from J, leaving 13 bases between them. The CDR3 is 14 residues long. CDR3 in DNA: TGTGCCAGCTCTCGGGACTCGGATAATTCACCCCTCCACTTT. This translates into CASSRDSDNSPLHF.

V gene TRBV4-1 combines with J gene TRBJ1-1; tentative D call: TRBD1 (5 bases). The CDR3 has 16 amino acids. Trimming cost V 4 bases and J 7 bases, with 22 bases left between them. In germline, CDR1 is MGHRA, CDR2 YSYEKL. The chain's CDR3 is CASSRGLGQKQSEAFF. The CDR3 nucleotides are TGCGCCAGCAGCCGAGGCCTGGGGCAGAAACAAAGTGAAGCTTTCTTT.

This chain uses TRBV24-1 with TRBJ1-5; TRBD1 agrees at 8 bases. Germline lookup yields CDR1 KGHDR and CDR2 SFDVKD. The CDR3 is made up of 15 amino acids. With V trimmed by 2 bases and J by 7 bases, 6 bases remained unmatched. The CDR3 sequence: CATSDSGQGGQPQHF. CDR3 in DNA: TGTGCCACCAGTGATTCCGGACAGGGAGGGCAGCCCCAGCATTTT.

This clone was seen only a few times. As DNA, the CDR3 is TGTGCCAGTACAGGGATCCTATTCGTAGGCTACACCTTC. This sequence encodes CASTGILFVGYTF. The chain is built from TRBV19 and TRBJ1-2; weak D call: TRBD1 (5 bases). V lost 7 bases, J lost 8 bases, and 17 bases lay in between. This CDR3 has 13 amino acids. Germline V gives CDR1 LNHDA, CDR2 SQIVND (reference sequence).

The chain combines TRBV4-1 with TRBJ2-3; 7 bases line up with TRBD2. Unmatched junction bases numbered 12, after V lost 0 bases and J lost 6 bases. CDR3 length: 17 amino acids. Germline V gene sequence: CDR1 MGHRA, CDR2 YSYEKL. The CDR3 protein is CASSQDRGTTYPDTQYF. Written as DNA, the CDR3 is TGCGCCAGCAGCCAAGATCGCGGGACTACCTACCCGGATACGCAGTATTTT.

This chain joins TRBV5-1 and TRBJ1-1, with 9 bases identical to TRBD1. CDR1 is SGHRS and CDR2 is YFSETQ in the germline V gene. This CDR3 comprises 17 residues. After removal of 0 bases from V and 1 base from J, the junction contained 7 bases not matched to a gene. The DNA for the CDR3 is TGCGCCAGCAGCTTGGCCCGGGGACAGGGATGGAACACTGAAGCTTTCTTT. The encoded protein is CASSLARGQGWNTEAFF.

This clone was counted a single time. J is TRBJ2-7 and V is TRBV19; D is perhaps TRBD1 (6 bases). This CDR3 contains 14 residues. Germline-derived CDR1 and CDR2 are LNHDA and SQIVND (reference sequence). V lost 4 bases to trimming and J lost 2 bases, with 12 bases between them. The CDR3, as DNA: TGTGCCAGTAGTAGAGCCAGGGGAACCTACGAGCAGTACTTC. It specifies CASSRARGTYEQYF.

The genes are TRBV5-1 and TRBJ2-7; D may be TRBD2 (6 bases). V lost 4 bases, J lost 6 bases, and 20 bases lay in between. CDR1 is SGHRS and CDR2 is YFSETQ in the germline V gene. The CDR3 consists of 15 residues. CDR3 DNA: TGCGCCAGCAGCGCCCCCCTTGGAGGGGAGGTCGAGCAGTACTTC. Translation gives CASSAPLGGEVEQYF.

The CDR3 coding sequence is TGTGCCTGGAGAAGGAGCAAGAATAATTCACCCCTCCACTTT. It yields the protein CAWRRSKNNSPLHF. The V gene is TRBV30, the J gene TRBJ1-6; D not certain. CDR1 is GTSNPN, CDR2 SVGIG, per germline (reference sequence). The CDR3 runs 14 residues. With 3 bases removed from V and 5 bases from J, the gap between germline ends came to 11 bases.

The chain employs TRBV12-3 or TRBV12-4 and TRBJ1-5; D might be TRBD1 (6 bases). This CDR3 contains 13 residues. V dropped 6 bases and J dropped 11 bases, with 17 bases sitting between them. The CDR3 protein is CASRGTPIESQHF. Here the CDR3 DNA reads TGTGCCAGCAGGGGGACACCAATAGAGTCCCAGCATTTT.

V usage is TRBV3-1 (or the pseudogene TRBV3-2) and J usage is TRBJ2-3, with 9 bases identical to TRBD2. This CDR3 is built from 15 residues. Per the germline V gene, CDR1 is LGHDT and CDR2 is YNNKEL (reference sequence). J lost 3 bases, V lost 4 bases, and 5 bases had no gene match. CDR3 sequence: CASSPYSGGTDTQYF. The CDR3, as DNA: TGTGCCAGCAGCCCTTATAGCGGGGGAACAGATACGCAGTATTTT.

The chain joins TRBV2 to TRBJ1-2, with TRBD1 matching 8 bases. In germline, CDR1 is SNHLY, CDR2 FYNNEI. V lost 1 base to trimming and J lost 5 bases; unmatched junction nucleotides: 3. The length of the CDR3 is 14 residues. The CDR3, as DNA: TGTGCCAGCAGTGAAGAGGACAGGGTATATGGCTACACCTTC. Its translation: CASSEEDRVYGYTF.

The chain is built from TRBV5-5 and TRBJ1-1; TRBD1 aligns across 8 bases. V lost 0 bases to trimming and J lost 7 bases; unmatched junction nucleotides: 5. Germline V gene data show CDR1 as SGHKS and CDR2 as YYEKEE (reference sequence). The CDR3 totals 14 residues. CDR3 sequence reads: CASSLGQGLGEAFF. The CDR3 DNA follows: TGTGCCAGCAGCTTGGGACAGGGGCTTGGTGAAGCTTTCTTT. Looking up the rest from reference TRBV5-5 and TRBJ1-1 gives the full variable domain: DAGVTQSPTHLIKTRGQQVTLRCSPISGHKSVSWYQQVLGQGPQFIFQYYEKEERGRGNFPDRFSARQFPNYSSELNVNALLLGDSALYLCASSLGQGLGEAFFGQGTRLTVV.

Note on this clone: The identical CDR3 is also encoded by other nucleotide sequences in the sample. The chain combines TRBV18 with TRBJ1-1, with D maybe TRBD1 (5 bases). The CDR3 consists of 14 residues. CDR1 and CDR2 from the germline V gene are KGHSH and LQKENI. The germline V and J ends were trimmed by 1 base and 0 bases, with 6 bases remaining between them. DNA of the CDR3: TGTGCCAGCTCACCACGACAGCTGAACACTGAAGCTTTCTTT. Its translation: CASSPRQLNTEAFF.

About this clone: The sample carries other DNA sequences with the same CDR3. V usage is TRBV5-1 and J usage is TRBJ2-1; TRBD1 agrees at 8 bases. The germline V gene has CDR1 SGHRS and CDR2 YFSETQ. V was pared by 4 bases and J by 2 bases, with 5 bases of the junction left unmatched. The CDR3 is 15 residues long. The CDR3 sequence: CASSLGQGAYNEQFF. The CDR3 coding sequence is TGCGCCAGCAGCCTCGGACAGGGCGCCTACAATGAGCAGTTCTTC.

The rearrangement joins TRBV6-5 to TRBJ1-1; the match to TRBD1 covers 8 bases. The junction had 9 bases not matched to a gene; V was cut back by 7 bases and J by 5 bases. This CDR3 has 14 amino acids. Looked up from germline, CDR1 is MNHEY and CDR2 is SVGAGI. CDR3 sequence (DNA): TGTGCCAGCACTTCAGGGGGCGCTGGGACTGAAGCTTTCTTT. This encodes CASTSGGAGTEAFF.

DNA of the CDR3: TGTGCCAGCTCACCAGTTGGGGGGGGCACAGATACGCAGTATTTT. Translated, it gives CASSPVGGGTDTQYF. The genes are TRBV18 and TRBJ2-3; 7 bases map to TRBD2. The length of the CDR3 is 15 residues. The germline V gene has CDR1 KGHSH and CDR2 LQKENI. The J segment lost 1 base and the V segment lost 2 bases, leaving 3 bases of the junction unmatched.